This paragraph reports one T cell receptor beta chain. TCRdb reanalysed the RT-PCR reads using MiXCR and keeps one entry per CDR3 protein. This table has about 680,000 distinct CDR3 sequences, 11% to 15% appearing once. The germline V gene encodes CDR1 SGHTA and CDR2 FQGNSA. CDR3 size: 13 residues. V lost 5 bases and J 5 bases, leaving 12 bases between the germline ends. This receptor was identified in a female donor in good health, serving as a healthy control. The chain uses TRBV7-2 and TRBJ1-1; D is unresolved. Material: memory CD4+ T cells from blood. The CDR3 protein is CASSLRTATEAFF. The CDR3 DNA is TGTGCCAGCAGCCTAAGGACGGCTACTGAAGCTTTCTTT.